A selection of T cell receptor beta chains follows, all from one sample in a study of identical twins. TCRdb recomputed calls from the 5' RACE reads with MiXCR, one row per CDR3 protein. In the table there are 350,000 to 400,000 distinct CDR3 sequences, approximately 8.7% of which are singletons. Sequenced material: naive T cells sorted from blood. The source of these receptors is a woman aged 50 to 60 in good health. Each CDR3 is given with its conserved first and last residue. Each record gives: clone size, J gene, CDR3 length, V gene, CDR3 protein. Not every row has a clone size; where given, it reads once, few, many or a size class.

many | TRBJ2-1 | 13 | TRBV24-1 | CATSGPGANEQFF
few | TRBJ2-1 | 16 | TRBV3-1 | CASSQIGTRKGDEQFF
few | TRBJ2-1 | 14 | TRBV20-1 | CSAGRGRLPNEQFF
few | TRBJ2-1 | 15 | TRBV2 | CASSYGLAGVGEQFF
NA | TRBJ2-1 | 16 | TRBV18 | CASSATSGSSYNEQFF
NA | TRBJ2-1 | 14 | TRBV5-1 | CASSIGQGASEQFF
NA | TRBJ2-1 | 15 | TRBV7-2 | CASSQRQGASNEQFF
many | TRBJ2-1 | 13 | TRBV27 | CASSLSRDDEQFF
NA | TRBJ2-2 | 15 | TRBV12-3/TRBV12-4 | CASSTSGTLTGELFF
few | TRBJ1-1 | 16 | TRBV5-1 | CASSPGWGQGNTEAFF
NA | TRBJ2-4 | 18 | TRBV11-2 | CASSSIHEPRGGKNIQYF
many | TRBJ2-2 | 13 | TRBV30 | CAWSVAGAGELFF
many | TRBJ2-1 | 11 | TRBV6-6 | CASSPDNEQFF
few | TRBJ2-3 | 13 | TRBV10-3 | CAAGPRGTDTQYF
few | TRBJ2-3 | 17 | TRBV3-1 | CASSQDAGQAITDTQYF
many | TRBJ2-2 | 13 | TRBV12-3/TRBV12-4 | CASRTIRGGELFF
many | TRBJ2-7 | 15 | TRBV12-3/TRBV12-4 | CASSFRGVSSYEQYF
NA | TRBJ2-7 | 13 | TRBV27 | CASSWGAGDAQYF
few | TRBJ2-2 | 11 | TRBV29-1 | CSVEQPGELFF
few | TRBJ2-7 | 14 | TRBV20-1 | CSAREWTGINEQYF
NA | TRBJ2-5 | 14 | TRBV9 | CASSASTGQETQYF
many | TRBJ2-3 | 18 | TRBV10-3 | CAIRKGPGQQGGADTQYF
NA | TRBJ2-7 | 18 | TRBV3-1 | CASSQLVTSGRVGDEQYF
few | TRBJ2-1 | 16 | TRBV10-3 | CAIGGGSGSLDNEQFF
few | TRBJ1-6 | 15 | TRBV5-6 | CASSLFASLGEPLHF
many | TRBJ2-3 | 15 | TRBV6-1 | CASSANTGSADTQYF
NA | TRBJ2-3 | 16 | TRBV18 | CASSPGAGMPTDTQYF
many | TRBJ2-3 | 12 | TRBV28 | CASSLFLDTQYF
NA | TRBJ1-3 | 14 | TRBV19 | CASSRTNSGNTIYF
NA | TRBJ2-2 | 17 | TRBV6-5 | CASSPRRTSGNTGELFF
NA | TRBJ2-5 | 13 | TRBV29-1 | CSALGGGQETQYF
NA | TRBJ2-5 | 16 | TRBV2 | CASTGLQLASGETQYF
few | TRBJ2-1 | 15 | TRBV4-2 | CASSQAGGFYNEQFF
many | TRBJ2-1 | 11 | TRBV12-3/TRBV12-4 | CASSLMNEQFF
many | TRBJ2-1 | 13 | TRBV29-1 | CSVFSGRDNEQFF
many | TRBJ2-1 | 14 | TRBV5-1 | CASSSRGEVTSRFF
NA | TRBJ2-6 | 19 | TRBV4-1 | CASSQDPTGDSSGANVLTF
few | TRBJ1-5 | 12 | TRBV12-3/TRBV12-4 | CASSEQGTAQHF
NA | TRBJ1-1 | 16 | TRBV18 | CASSPEGSGGMTEAFF
many | TRBJ1-5 | 11 | TRBV3-1 | CATGRGQPQHF
NA | TRBJ2-1 | 15 | TRBV7-9 | CASSLSGRAHNEQFF
few | TRBJ2-5 | 15 | TRBV6-2/TRBV6-3 | CASRVHSSYQETQYF
NA | TRBJ2-7 | 15 | TRBV4-1 | CASSPGTSGQLEQYF
few | TRBJ2-1 | 14 | TRBV20-1 | CSASAGGLHNEQFF
NA | TRBJ1-2 | 13 | TRBV6-5 | CASSTGLNYGYTF
NA | TRBJ2-3 | 14 | TRBV19 | CASSRGGPGDTQYF
few | TRBJ2-1 | 13 | TRBV24-1 | CATAQGSYNEQFF
few | TRBJ1-2 | 13 | TRBV15 | CATRPGEGYGYTF
few | TRBJ2-7 | 15 | TRBV10-3 | CATLGTSGASYEQYF
NA | TRBJ2-5 | 14 | TRBV3-1 | CASSQEGVRETQYF
many | TRBJ2-1 | 14 | TRBV29-1 | CSVDPNRSDNEQFF
many | TRBJ2-1 | 13 | TRBV20-1 | CSAWGLAGDEQFF
many | TRBJ2-2 | 12 | TRBV20-1 | CSARWETGELFF
NA | TRBJ2-1 | 17 | TRBV7-9 | CASSNPRWGAFNNEQFF
few | TRBJ2-3 | 13 | TRBV12-3/TRBV12-4 | CASSLTHTDTQYF
few | TRBJ2-5 | 15 | TRBV12-3/TRBV12-4 | CASSWSSGRAETQYF
NA | TRBJ2-2 | 18 | TRBV24-1 | CATSVTLAGGPGTGELFF
many | TRBJ1-2 | 15 | TRBV12-3/TRBV12-4 | CASSFVPGPLGGYTF
many | TRBJ1-1 | 13 | TRBV6-1 | CASVGRGNTEAFF